This entry describes one T cell receptor beta chain. The data were taken from a study of CD8 T cells in Susac syndrome. Random hexamers were used to reverse transcribe 0.5 to 1 ug of RNA. The CDR3 of TCR beta was amplified by immunoSEQ multiplex PCR across 54 Vbeta and 13 Jbeta. TCRdb redid the calling of the immunoSEQ multiplex PCR reads with MiXCR, one entry per CDR3 protein. Of just under 150,000 distinct CDR3 sequences in the sample, around 94% are singletons; the top ten hold approximately 0.09%. TEMRA cells underwent FACS enrichment and CD8+ and CD4+ T cells underwent negative isolation. The CDR3 spans 13 residues. CDR1 and CDR2 (germline): DFQATT, SNEGSKA (reference sequence). Trimming at V came to 7 bases and at J to 0 bases, leaving 2 bases not matched to a gene.

The TCR sequence derives from a human donor in good health. This chain links TRBV20-1 with TRBJ2-1; 8 nucleotides match TRBD2. Sequenced sample: CD4+ T cells from PBMCs. The chain's CDR3 is CSGRGASYNEQFF. CDR3 in DNA: TGCAGTGGGCGGGGGGCCTCCTACAATGAGCAGTTCTTC.